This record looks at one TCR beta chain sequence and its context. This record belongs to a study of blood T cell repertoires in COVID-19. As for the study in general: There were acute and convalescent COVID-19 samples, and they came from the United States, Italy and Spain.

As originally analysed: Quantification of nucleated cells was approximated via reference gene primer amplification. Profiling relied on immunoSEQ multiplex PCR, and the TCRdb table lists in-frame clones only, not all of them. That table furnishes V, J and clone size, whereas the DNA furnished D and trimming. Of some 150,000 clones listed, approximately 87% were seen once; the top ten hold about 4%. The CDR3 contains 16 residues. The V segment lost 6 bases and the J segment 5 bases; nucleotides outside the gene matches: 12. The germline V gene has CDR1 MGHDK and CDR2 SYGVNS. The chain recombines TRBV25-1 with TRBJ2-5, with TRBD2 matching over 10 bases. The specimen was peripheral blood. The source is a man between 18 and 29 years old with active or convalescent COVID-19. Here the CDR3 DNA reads TGTGCCAGCAGCTCTCGGCTAGCGGGGGAATGGGAGACCCAGTACTTC. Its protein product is CASSSRLAGEWETQYF.